This T cell receptor beta chain was recovered during a study of shared clonotypes between healthy human individuals (dated by TCRdb to the early 2020s). For the wider study: The cohort included three men and a couple of women between 18 and 49 years of age. To increase sequencing depth and limit assay-specific biases, different laboratories used diverse techniques to prepare libraries and sequence TCR repertoires. Each donor's leukapheresis produced roughly between about 0.85 and 10 billion PBMCs. Blood TCR repertoires of five healthy adults were deeply sequenced to estimate repertoire size and the extent of clonotype sharing between individuals. Per donor, three plates each were used for CD4 naive and CD4 memory, two for CD8 naive, and one for CD8 memory.

The investigation overall reported the following: Compared with non-shared clonotypes, the clonotypes found in all four sorted-subset donors had higher generation probabilities. Across a handful of donors, approximately 4.6% of naive CD4, 3% to 4% of naive CD8, 2% to 2.5% of memory CD4, and approximately 0.42% of memory CD8 clonotypes were shared. Naive subsets generally had larger estimated clonotype richness than memory subsets. The genetic and exposure-history diversity represented was limited by the small number of donors. Only blood was sampled, and tissue TCR repertoires likely differ from those in blood. Pairwise subsampling led to the expectation that sequencing depth would affect the degree of clonotype sharing among donors. Rarefaction of sorted-subset datasets indicated incomplete sequencing despite the large sequencing depth.

In the germline V gene, CDR1 corresponds to SGHRS and CDR2 to YFSETQ. V is reduced by 6 bases and J by 0 bases, leaving a spacing of 7 bases between them. The CDR3 sequence holds 14 residues, the cysteine and phenylalanine included. The sequence is cut down to CDR3 DNA, 42 bases in frame from base 1. Using the deep immunoSEQ assay, multiplex PCR amplified TCR CDR3 regions from genomic DNA. Genomic DNA extracted from each cell subset was distributed evenly over all wells of several immunoSEQ 96-well plates, and each plate served as one replicate. Each replicate PCR for sorted subsets received about 210 ng genomic DNA, equal to about 30,000 T cell genomes. Purified libraries were measured with a Qubit 3.0 fluorometer, size-checked on a Bioanalyzer 2100, and measured again with the KAPA Library Quantification kit. Every immunoSEQ 96-well plate was sequenced on a dedicated single-read 150-cycle Illumina NextSeq 550 flow cell. The authors' pipeline ran thus. Because only junctional sequences without quality scores were contained in the immunoSEQ output, filtering matching that applied to full-length reads could not be performed. Sequences were annotated with PyIR, a Python wrapper for IgBLAST v1.9, and V/J genes and CDR3 were assigned using IMGT germline references. Reads were removed for weak V/J assignments (E-value above 1e-6), missing CDR3, stop codons, out-of-frame junctions, or ambiguous translated residues. V3J clonotypes were defined by identical inferred V gene, J gene, and CDR3 amino acid sequence. Percentage overlap between repertoires was computed as shared unique clonotypes divided by the size of the smaller repertoire. RTK rarefaction, the Chao1 estimator, and Recon v2.1 estimates of unobserved clonotypes were used to assess repertoire richness. For all TCRbeta clonotypes obtained by the gDNA method from several donors, generation probabilities were computed with OLGA. The table comes from immuneACCESS by way of TCRdb, which keeps in-frame sequences with V and J called. Part of the clones is missing from these tables; in studies checked, under half for an unresolved V gene and the rest for unknown reasons. That table furnishes V, J and clone size, whereas the DNA furnished D and trimming. A total of fewer than 3 million clones appear in this sample, around 90% of them only once. The ten largest clones take up about 0.41% of the sample.

Healthy HIV-negative adults with no recently reported acute infections or vaccinations were included as donors. Every donor was a Caucasian adult living in Nashville, Tennessee, USA. Magnetic negative selection was used to enrich CD4+ T cells, after which naive cells were positively selected on CD45RA and the negative fraction became the memory subset. Blood was collected by leukapheresis, and PBMCs were isolated by Ficoll-Histopaque density gradient centrifugation and then cryopreserved in liquid nitrogen vapor phase. Analytical flow cytometry was used to check the purity and quantity of every magnetically sorted T cell population. Genomic DNA was isolated from every sorted fraction and measured by UV absorbance on a Nanodrop 2000c. A note on this clone: The clone's antigen remains unknown. It has no much larger one-base neighbor in the sample; base qualities were not kept.

This receptor was identified in a man in his late teens or twenties in good health. Some clones in this sample may be carry-over from other donors' samples. Material: naive CD4+ T cells from PBMCs. The sample's cell subset or site label, decoded: CD45RA+ positively selected. Recombination joined TRBV5-1 with TRBJ2-6, and possibly TRBD2, on 5 matching bases. The sequenced DNA is TGCGCCAGCAAGGCGGGCTCTGGGGCCAACGTCCTGACTTTC. Translated, it reads CASKAGSGANVLTF.